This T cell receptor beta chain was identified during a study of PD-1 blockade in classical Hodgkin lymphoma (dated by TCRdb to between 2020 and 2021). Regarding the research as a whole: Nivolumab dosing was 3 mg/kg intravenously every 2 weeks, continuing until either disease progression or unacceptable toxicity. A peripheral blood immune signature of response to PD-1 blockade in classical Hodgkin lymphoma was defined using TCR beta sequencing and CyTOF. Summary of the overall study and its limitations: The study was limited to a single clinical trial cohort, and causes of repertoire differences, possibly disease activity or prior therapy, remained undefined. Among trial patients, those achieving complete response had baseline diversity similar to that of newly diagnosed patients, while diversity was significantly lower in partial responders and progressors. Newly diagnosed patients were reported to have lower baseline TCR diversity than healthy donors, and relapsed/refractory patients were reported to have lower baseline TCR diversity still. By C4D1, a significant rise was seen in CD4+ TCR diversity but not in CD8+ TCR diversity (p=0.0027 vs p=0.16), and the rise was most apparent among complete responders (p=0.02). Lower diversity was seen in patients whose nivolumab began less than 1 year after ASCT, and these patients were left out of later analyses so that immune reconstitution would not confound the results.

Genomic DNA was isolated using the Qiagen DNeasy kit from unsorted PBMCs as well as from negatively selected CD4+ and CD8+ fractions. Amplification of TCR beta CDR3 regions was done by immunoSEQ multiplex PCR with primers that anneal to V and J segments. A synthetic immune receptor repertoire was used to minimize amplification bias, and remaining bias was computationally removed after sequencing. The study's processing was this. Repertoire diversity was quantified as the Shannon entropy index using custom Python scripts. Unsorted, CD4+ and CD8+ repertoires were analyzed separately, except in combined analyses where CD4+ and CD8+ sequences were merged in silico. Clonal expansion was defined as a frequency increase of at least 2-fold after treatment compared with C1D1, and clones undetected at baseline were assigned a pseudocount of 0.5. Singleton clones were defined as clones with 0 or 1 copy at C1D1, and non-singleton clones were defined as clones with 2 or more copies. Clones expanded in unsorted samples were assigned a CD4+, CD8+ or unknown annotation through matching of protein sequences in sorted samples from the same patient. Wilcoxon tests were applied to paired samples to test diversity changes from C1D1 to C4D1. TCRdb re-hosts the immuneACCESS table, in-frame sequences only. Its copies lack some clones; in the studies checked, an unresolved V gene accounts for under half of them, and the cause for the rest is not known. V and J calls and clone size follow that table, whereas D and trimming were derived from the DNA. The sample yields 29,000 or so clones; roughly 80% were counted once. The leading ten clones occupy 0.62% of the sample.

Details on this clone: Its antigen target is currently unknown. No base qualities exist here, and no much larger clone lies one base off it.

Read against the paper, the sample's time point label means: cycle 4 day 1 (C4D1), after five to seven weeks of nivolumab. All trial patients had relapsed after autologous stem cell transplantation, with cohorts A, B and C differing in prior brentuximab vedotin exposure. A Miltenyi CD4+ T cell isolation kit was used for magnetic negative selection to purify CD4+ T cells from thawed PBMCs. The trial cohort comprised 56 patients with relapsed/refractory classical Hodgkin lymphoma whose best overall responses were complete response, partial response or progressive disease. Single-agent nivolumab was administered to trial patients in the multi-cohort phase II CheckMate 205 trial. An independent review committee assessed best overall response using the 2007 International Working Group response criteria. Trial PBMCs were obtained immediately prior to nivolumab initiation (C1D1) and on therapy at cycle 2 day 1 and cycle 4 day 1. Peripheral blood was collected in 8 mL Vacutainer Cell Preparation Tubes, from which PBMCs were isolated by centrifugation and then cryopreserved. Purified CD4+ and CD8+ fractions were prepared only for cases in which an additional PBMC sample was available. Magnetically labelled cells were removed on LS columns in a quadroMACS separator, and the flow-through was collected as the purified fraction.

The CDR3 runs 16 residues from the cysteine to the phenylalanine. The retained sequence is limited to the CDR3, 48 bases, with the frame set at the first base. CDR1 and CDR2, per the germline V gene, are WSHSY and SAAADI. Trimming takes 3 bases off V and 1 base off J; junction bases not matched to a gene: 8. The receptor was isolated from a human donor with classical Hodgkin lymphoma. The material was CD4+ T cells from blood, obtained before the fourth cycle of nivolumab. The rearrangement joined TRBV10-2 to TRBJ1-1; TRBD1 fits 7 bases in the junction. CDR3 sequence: CASSDPTGAPNTEAFF. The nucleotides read TGCGCCAGCAGTGATCCCACAGGGGCCCCGAACACTGAAGCTTTCTTT.